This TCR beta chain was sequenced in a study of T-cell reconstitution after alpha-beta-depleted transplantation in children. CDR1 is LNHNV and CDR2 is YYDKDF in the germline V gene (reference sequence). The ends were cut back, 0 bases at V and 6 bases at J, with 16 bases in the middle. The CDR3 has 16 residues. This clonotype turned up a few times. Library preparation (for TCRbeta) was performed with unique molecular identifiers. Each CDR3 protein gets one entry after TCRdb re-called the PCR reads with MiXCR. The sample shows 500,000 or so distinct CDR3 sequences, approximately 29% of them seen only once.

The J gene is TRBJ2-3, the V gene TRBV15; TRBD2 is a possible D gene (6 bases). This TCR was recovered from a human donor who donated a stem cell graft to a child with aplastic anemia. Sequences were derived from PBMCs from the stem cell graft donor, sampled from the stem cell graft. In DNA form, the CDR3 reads TGTGCCACCAGCAGAGATTTCCGGGAGACATCCGATACGCAGTATTTT. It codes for CATSRDFRETSDTQYF.